Following are 21 T cell receptor beta chains from one sample sequenced in a study of cytomegalovirus exposure and HLA in healthy donors. The study ran its PCR with 60 Vbeta and 13 Jbeta primers. The method was immunoSEQ multiplex PCR; TCRdb's version includes in-frame clones alone and lacks a portion of them. The table lists around 100,000 clones, 75% to 80% of them singletons. The sequencing input was PBMCs. Source of these receptors: a male donor in good health and CMV-seropositive.

The chain joins TRBV19 to TRBJ1-1, with 7 nucleotides matching TRBD1. The CDR3 has 14 residues. Germline-derived CDR1 and CDR2 are LNHDA and SQIVND (reference sequence). V lost 10 bases and J lost 4; bases outside the gene matches: 12. In DNA, the CDR3 is TGTGCCACTGCCCGAGGGCAGGGGGGCACTGAAGCTTTCTTT. Its translation: CATARGQGGTEAFF. Filled out from reference TRBV19 and TRBJ1-1, the complete variable domain reads DGGITQSPKYLFRKEGQNVTLSCEQNLNHDAMYWYRQDPGQGLRLIYYSQIVNDFQKGDIAEGYSVSREKKESFPLTVTSAQKNPTAFYLCATARGQGGTEAFFGQGTRLTVV.

The rearrangement uses TRBV6-6 and TRBJ2-7; TRBD2 is a possible D gene (5 bases). Deletions cut 2 bases from V and 4 bases from J, with 6 bases between. The germline gives CDR1 MNHNY, CDR2 SVGAGI (reference sequence). The length of the CDR3 is 12 residues. For the CDR3, the DNA is TGTGCCAGCAGTTACGGGGAGTACGAGCAGTACTTC. It translates to CASSYGEYEQYF.

The chain employs TRBV7-9 and TRBJ2-7, with 9 nucleotides matching TRBD1. Germline CDR1 is SEHNR and CDR2 is FQNEAQ (reference sequence). J lost 4 bases, V lost 7 bases, and 11 bases had no gene match. This CDR3 spans 15 amino acids. CDR3 sequence: CASTHPADRGYEQYF. In DNA form, the CDR3 reads TGTGCCAGCACCCACCCGGCGGACAGGGGATACGAGCAGTACTTC.

The table lists this clone with a count of one. The V call is TRBV18, the J call TRBJ2-5; D is unclear. Germline V gives CDR1 KGHSH, CDR2 LQKENI. V was cut by 3 bases and J by 4 bases, with 9 bases left in between. This CDR3 is 13 amino acids long. The chain's CDR3 is CASSPNSLETQYF. The CDR3, as DNA: TGTGCCAGCTCACCGAACAGCCTAGAGACCCAGTACTTC.

The rearrangement joins TRBV5-6 to TRBJ2-1; 9 nucleotides match TRBD1. The CDR3 is 15 residues long. Germline V gene sequence: CDR1 SGHDT, CDR2 YYEEEE. Unmatched junction bases numbered 10, after V lost 4 bases and J lost 8 bases. DNA for the CDR3: TGTGCCAGCAGCCCAGTAGGGGACAGGGTCTATGAGCAGTTCTTC. Amino acids: CASSPVGDRVYEQFF.

The genes are TRBV29-1 and TRBJ2-2, with TRBD1 matching over 10 bases. In germline, CDR1 is SQVTM, CDR2 ANQGSEA. The CDR3 loop spans 15 amino acids. V shed 7 bases and J 7 bases; nucleotides not matched to a gene: 12. CDR3 protein: CSAQVGQGLVGELFF. As DNA, the CDR3 is TGCAGCGCCCAAGTGGGACAGGGGCTGGTCGGGGAGCTGTTTTTT.

This clone appeared once. This chain links TRBV29-1 with TRBJ2-5; possibly TRBD2 for D (6 bases). V lost 6 bases to trimming and J lost 1 base, with 12 bases between them. The CDR3 totals 13 residues. Germline V gene lookup returns CDR1 SQVTM and CDR2 ANQGSEA. This CDR3 reads CSVSRDFQETQYF. DNA for the CDR3: TGCAGCGTGTCCCGGGACTTCCAAGAGACCCAGTACTTC.

This clone was seen once. The genes are TRBV5-1 and TRBJ1-2, with no clear D. Germline V gene data show CDR1 as SGHRS and CDR2 as YFSETQ. The CDR3 totals 14 residues. The V end was cut by 2 bases, the J end by 0 bases, with 8 bases between. The CDR3 region is CASSLDNPNYGYTF. The CDR3 DNA follows: TGCGCCAGCAGCTTAGACAACCCTAACTATGGCTACACCTTC.

This clone was counted a few times. V gene TRBV5-1 combines with J gene TRBJ1-5; TRBD1 matches at 7 bases. The CDR3 totals 15 residues. Germline V CDR1 and CDR2: SGHRS, YFSETQ. V shed 0 bases and J 0 bases; nucleotides not matched to a gene: 0. This CDR3 is CASSLDRGSNQPQHF. The DNA of the CDR3 is TGCGCCAGCAGCTTGGACAGGGGTAGCAATCAGCCCCAGCATTTT. The whole variable domain, remainder taken from reference TRBV5-1 and TRBJ1-5, is KAGVTQTPRYLIKTRGQQVTLSCSPISGHRSVSWYQQTPGQGLQFLFEYFSETQRNKGNFPGRFSGRQFSNSRSEMNVSTLELGDSALYLCASSLDRGSNQPQHFGDGTRLSIL.

The rearrangement joins TRBV13 to TRBJ2-5; D perhaps matches TRBD2 (5 bases). Trimming pared 8 bases from V and 5 bases from J, leaving 9 bases between. The CDR3 covers 11 residues. CDR1 and CDR2 from the germline V gene are PRHDT and FYEKMQ (reference sequence). In DNA form, the CDR3 reads TGTGCCAGCGCGAGGGTGGAGACCCAGTACTTC. Its protein product is CASARVETQYF.

This chain uses TRBV29-1 with TRBJ2-1; tentatively, D is TRBD1 (5 bases). V shed 6 bases and J shed 10 bases, with 13 bases lying between them. Germline assignment: CDR1 SQVTM and CDR2 ANQGSEA. The CDR3 contains 11 residues. CDR3 coding DNA: TGCAGCGTAGCTAGGGGTGAGGAGCAGTTCTTC. Its translation is CSVARGEEQFF.

The gene calls are TRBV11-1 and TRBJ2-1, with D possibly being TRBD2 (5 bases). Germline V gene data show CDR1 as SGHAT and CDR2 as FQDESV (reference sequence). The CDR3 is 14 amino acids. V shed 6 bases and J shed 4 bases, with 13 bases lying between them. CDR3 bases: TGTGCCAGCAGGTCCGGGATCGCATACAATGAGCAGTTCTTC. This gives the protein CASRSGIAYNEQFF.

The chain links TRBV28 to TRBJ2-5, with TRBD1 identical over 11 bases. Germline CDR1 reads MDHEN; CDR2 reads SYDVKM. Losses at the gene ends were 10 bases for V and 7 bases for J; bases not matched to a gene: 5. This CDR3 spans 12 amino acids. The CDR3 nucleotides are TGTGCCACCTCCGGGACAGGGGGGACCCAGTACTTC. This gives the protein CATSGTGGTQYF.

V usage is TRBV27 and J usage is TRBJ1-6, with 9 bases matching TRBD1. Germline V gives CDR1 MNHEY, CDR2 SMNVEV (reference sequence). With V trimmed by 5 bases and J by 5 bases, 10 bases remained unmatched. This CDR3 comprises 17 residues. DNA of the CDR3: TGTGCCAGCAGTCCCTCGGACAGGGGTTCGAATAATTCACCCCTCCACTTT. Its protein is CASSPSDRGSNNSPLHF.

The gene calls are TRBV2 and TRBJ2-3; 8 nucleotides match TRBD1. CDR3 length: 15 residues. Germline lookup yields CDR1 SNHLY and CDR2 FYNNEI. Trimming removed 6 bases from V and 1 base from J; junction bases left unmatched: 6. DNA of the CDR3: TGTGCCAGCAGCAGCCTCAGGGGGCGCACAGATACGCAGTATTTT. This codes for CASSSLRGRTDTQYF.

The rearrangement links TRBV4-2 to TRBJ2-4, with D perhaps matching TRBD2 (6 bases). Germline loops: CDR1 LGHNA, CDR2 YNFKEQ. This CDR3 is 16 amino acids long. The germline V and J ends were trimmed by 2 bases and 3 bases, with 14 bases remaining between them. CDR3 bases: TGTGCCAGCAGCCAACCAGCGGGCGGAAACAAAAACATTCAGTACTTC. This sequence encodes CASSQPAGGNKNIQYF.

The V gene is TRBV5-6, the J gene TRBJ2-7; TRBD1 might be the D (5 bases). The CDR3 is 13 amino acids. Trimming took off 1 base at V and 6 bases at J, with 11 bases between the two ends. The germline gives CDR1 SGHDT, CDR2 YYEEEE. Written as DNA, the CDR3 is TGTGCCAGCAGCTTGATAGGGGTCGGCGAGCAGTACTTC. Amino acid sequence: CASSLIGVGEQYF.

This sequence joins TRBV4-3 and TRBJ2-6; D gene ambiguous. Germline-derived CDR1 and CDR2 are LGHNA and YSLEER. The CDR3 loop spans 16 amino acids. V was shortened by 1 base and J by 0 bases, with 7 bases between the two germline ends. This CDR3 reads CASSQGETSGANVLTF. For the CDR3, the DNA is TGCGCCAGCAGCCAAGGAGAAACCTCTGGGGCCAACGTCCTGACTTTC.

V is TRBV6-1 and J is TRBJ1-2; 10 bases fit TRBD1. Losses at the gene ends were 7 bases for V and 7 bases for J; bases not matched to a gene: 9. CDR1 and CDR2 (germline): MNHNS, SASEGT. The CDR3 consists of 14 residues. The CDR3 DNA follows: TGTGCCAGCACGATCCGGGACAGGGGTCGTGGCTACACCTTC. This sequence encodes CASTIRDRGRGYTF.

The V gene is TRBV7-9, the J gene TRBJ2-7; 12 nucleotides line up with TRBD1. Germline V gives CDR1 SEHNR, CDR2 FQNEAQ (reference sequence). Trimming took 5 bases from V and 4 from J; bases not matched to a gene: 6. The CDR3 loop spans 15 amino acids. CDR3 in amino acids: CASSPRDRGRYEQYF. The CDR3 DNA follows: TGTGCCAGCAGCCCCCGGGACAGGGGGCGGTACGAGCAGTACTTC.

This chain links TRBV28 with TRBJ1-1; 9 positions match TRBD1. Trimming cost V 5 bases and J 3 bases; bases outside gene matches: 10. CDR1 is MDHEN and CDR2 is SYDVKM in the germline V gene. CDR3 length: 16 amino acids. CDR3 DNA: TGTGCCAGCAGTACACAGACAGGGGGGTCGTACACTGAAGCTTTCTTT. This codes for CASSTQTGGSYTEAFF.